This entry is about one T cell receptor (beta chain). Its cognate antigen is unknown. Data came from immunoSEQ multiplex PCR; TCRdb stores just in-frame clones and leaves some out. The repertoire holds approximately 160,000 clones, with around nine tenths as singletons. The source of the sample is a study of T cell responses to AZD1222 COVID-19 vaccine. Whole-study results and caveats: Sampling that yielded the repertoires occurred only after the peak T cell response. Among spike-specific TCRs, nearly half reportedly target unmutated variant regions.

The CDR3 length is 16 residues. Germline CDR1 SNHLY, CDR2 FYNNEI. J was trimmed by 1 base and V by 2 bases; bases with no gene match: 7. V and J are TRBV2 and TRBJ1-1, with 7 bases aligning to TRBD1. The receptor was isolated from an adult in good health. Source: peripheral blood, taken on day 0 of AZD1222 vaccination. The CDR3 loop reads CASSESVGQPNTEAFF. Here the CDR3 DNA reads TGTGCCAGCAGTGAATCGGTGGGACAGCCGAACACTGAAGCTTTCTTT.